One and the same sample provided the 18 T cell receptor beta chains below, sequenced in a study of beta chain features in type 1 diabetes. cDNA synthesis used the whole RNA isolate, giving expressed TCRB sequences. Clones were read by immunoSEQ multiplex PCR, and TCRdb kept only the in-frame ones, dropping some. The top ten clones hold 0.035% to 0.055% of a sample with about 350,000 clones, 15% to 20% of them seen once. Material for sequencing was naive CD4+ T cells from blood. Receptors were obtained from a woman under 30 in good health.

The rearrangement joins TRBV19 to TRBJ2-1; possible D gene TRBD1, 5 bases. Germline values: CDR1 LNHDA, CDR2 SQIVND (reference sequence). The CDR3 is 11 residues long. V lost 8 bases to trimming and J lost 7 bases, with 9 bases between them. CDR3 in DNA: TGTGCCAGTTCGACAGCGAATGAGCAGTTCTTC. This translates into CASSTANEQFF. The full variable domain, in which reference TRBV19 and TRBJ2-1 provide the parts outside the CDR3, is DGGITQSPKYLFRKEGQNVTLSCEQNLNHDAMYWYRQDPGQGLRLIYYSQIVNDFQKGDIAEGYSVSREKKESFPLTVTSAQKNPTAFYLCASSTANEQFFGPGTRLTVL.

This sequence joins TRBV30 and TRBJ1-2; the D gene is possibly TRBD1 (6 bases). The CDR3 spans 14 residues. V shed 3 bases and J shed 4 bases, with 15 bases lying between them. CDR1 GTSNPN and CDR2 SVGIG come from the germline V gene (reference sequence). The CDR3 DNA sequence: TGTGCCTGGAGCCGCCAGGGGCTGGGCTATGGCTACACCTTC. It is translated as CAWSRQGLGYGYTF.

V gene TRBV23-1 combines with J gene TRBJ2-6; a possible D gene is TRBD1 (6 bases). TRBV23-1 is sorted into the ORF group, with uncertain function. CDR3 size: 20 residues. Trimming removed 0 bases from V and 2 bases from J, with 20 bases in between. This CDR3 is CASSQSSPGHLLPGANVLTF. The CDR3 region has the DNA TGCGCCAGCAGTCAATCTTCTCCGGGACACCTTCTTCCTGGGGCCAACGTCCTGACTTTC.

This clone was counted between two and nine times. The chain joins TRBV5-4 to TRBJ2-2, with 9 bases that match TRBD1. The CDR3 has 15 amino acids. J gave up 3 bases and V 1 base, and 1 base lay outside the gene matches. Germline lookup yields CDR1 SGHNT and CDR2 YYREEE (reference sequence). The CDR3 sequence is CASSLTGGDTGELFF. CDR3 DNA sequence: TGTGCCAGCAGCTTGACAGGGGGCGACACCGGGGAGCTGTTTTTT.

The chain uses TRBV5-1 and TRBJ1-5, with no clear D. The V end lost 4 bases, the J end lost 0 bases, and 11 bases lay between the germline ends. This CDR3 has 15 amino acids. Germline V lookup: CDR1 SGHRS, CDR2 YFSETQ. CDR3 protein: CASSADGYSNQPQHF. The CDR3 nucleotides read TGCGCCAGCAGCGCCGACGGGTATAGCAATCAGCCCCAGCATTTT.

The chain combines TRBV7-9 with TRBJ2-7, with D tentatively TRBD2 (6 bases). The germline V gene encodes CDR1 SEHNR and CDR2 FQNEAQ (reference sequence). The CDR3 runs 14 residues. With 4 bases removed from V and 3 bases from J, the gap between germline ends came to 13 bases. The CDR3 region has the DNA TGTGCCAGCAGCTCTTTCGGGAGTTTCTACGAGCAGTACTTC. This sequence encodes CASSSFGSFYEQYF. Combining the CDR3 with reference TRBV7-9 and TRBJ2-7 gives the whole variable domain DTGVSQNPRHKITKRGQNVTFRCDPISEHNRLYWYRQTLGQGPEFLTYFQNEAQLEKSRLLSDRFSAERPKGSFSTLEIQRTEQGDSAMYLCASSSFGSFYEQYFGPGTRLTVT.

V gene TRBV18 combines with J gene TRBJ2-1; tentatively, D is TRBD1 (5 bases). The germline gives CDR1 KGHSH, CDR2 LQKENI. V was clipped by 6 bases and J by 9 bases, with 9 bases between them. The CDR3 covers 11 residues. CDR3 in amino acids: CASSLRGEQFF. The CDR3 DNA follows: TGTGCCAGCTCCTTAAGGGGTGAGCAGTTCTTC.

V is TRBV7-3 and J is TRBJ2-5; TRBD2 might be the D (6 bases). This CDR3 comprises 13 residues. The germline CDR1 and CDR2 sequences are SGHTA and FQGTGA. Trimming took off 5 bases at V and 3 bases at J, with 10 bases between the two ends. In DNA form, the CDR3 reads TGTGCCAGCAGCCAGGGACTGGAAGAGACCCAGTACTTC. Its protein is CASSQGLEETQYF. Filled out from reference TRBV7-3 and TRBJ2-5, the complete variable domain reads GAGVSQTPSNKVTEKGKYVELRCDPISGHTALYWYRQSLGQGPEFLIYFQGTGAADDSGLPNDRFFAVRPEGSVSTLKIQRTERGDSAVYLCASSQGLEETQYFGPGTRLLVL.

This clone was detected a few times. V usage is TRBV29-1 and J usage is TRBJ1-6; D is ambiguous. The V end lost 0 bases, the J end lost 8 bases, and 11 bases lay between the germline ends. Looked up from germline, CDR1 is SQVTM and CDR2 is ANQGSEA. CDR3 length equals 14 residues. CDR3 DNA: TGCAGCGTTGAAGAAGCCCGAAAACATTCACCCCTCCACTTT. Translating gives CSVEEARKHSPLHF.

The chain couples TRBV15 to TRBJ1-2, with a weak D call TRBD1 (6 bases). This CDR3 has 15 amino acids. Germline V lookup: CDR1 LNHNV, CDR2 YYDKDF (reference sequence). V lost 0 bases, J lost 8 bases, and 16 bases lay in between. The DNA of the CDR3 is TGTGCCACCAGCAGAGAAGATACAGGGTTGCGGGGCTACACCTTC. This gives the protein CATSREDTGLRGYTF.

V usage is TRBV30 and J usage is TRBJ1-1; 7 bases are shared with TRBD1. V gave up 2 bases and J gave up 8 bases; unmatched junction bases: 2. This CDR3 region has 11 residues. Germline V CDR1 and CDR2: GTSNPN, SVGIG (reference sequence). As DNA, the CDR3 is TGTGCCTGGAGTTGGACAGGAGAAGCTTTCTTT. It specifies CAWSWTGEAFF.

The chain is built from TRBV7-2 and TRBJ2-3; D remains ambiguous. This CDR3 contains 13 residues. Germline CDR1 reads SGHTA; CDR2 reads FQGNSA. V shed 2 bases and J shed 5 bases, with 8 bases lying between them. This CDR3 is CASSLSPGDTQYF. The DNA for the CDR3 is TGTGCCAGCAGCTTATCCCCCGGAGATACGCAGTATTTT.

The V and J genes are TRBV2 and TRBJ2-7; tentative D call: TRBD1 (6 bases). Trimming shortened V by 5 bases and J by 0 bases, and 11 bases separated the two germline ends. CDR1 and CDR2 from the germline V gene are SNHLY and FYNNEI. The length of the CDR3 is 14 residues. DNA for the CDR3: TGTGCCAGCAGTCGGACAGAAAGCTCCTACGAGCAGTACTTC. Translating it yields CASSRTESSYEQYF.

Of note for this clone: The germline gene is not matched at one end of the junction; a read error may be the cause. The CDR3 region has the DNA TGTGCCAGCAGCCCAACCGGGTTTCTAGGCTATAGCTACACCTTC. Translation gives CASSPTGFLGYSYTF. The chain combines TRBV7-2 with TRBJ1-2, with D unclear. CDR3 length: 15 residues. Per germline, CDR1 SGHTA and CDR2 FQGNSA. The full variable domain, in which reference TRBV7-2 and TRBJ1-2 provide the parts outside the CDR3, is GAGVSQSPSNKVTEKGKDVELRCDPISGHTALYWYRQSLGQGLEFLIYFQGNSAPDKSGLPSDRFSAERTGGSVSTLTIQRTQQEDSAVYLCASSPTGFLGYSYTFGSGTRLTVV.

This clone has only a few counts. The rearrangement uses TRBV7-2 and TRBJ2-5; maybe TRBD1 (6 bases). V lost 6 bases to trimming and J lost 5 bases, with 10 bases between them. The CDR3 extends over 12 amino acids. In germline, CDR1 is SGHTA, CDR2 FQGNSA. CDR3 residues: CASSSQGETQYF. CDR3 nucleotide sequence: TGTGCCAGCAGTTCCCAGGGGGAGACCCAGTACTTC.

This clone was counted only a few times. The CDR3 reads CASSAQEARTETQYF. The CDR3 DNA is TGTGCCAGCAGTGCCCAGGAGGCTAGAACGGAGACCCAGTACTTC. J is TRBJ2-5 and V is TRBV2; tentative D call: TRBD2 (5 bases). CDR1 is SNHLY and CDR2 is FYNNEI in the germline V gene. The V and J ends lost 4 bases and 5 bases respectively, with 17 bases between them. The CDR3 extends over 15 amino acids.

The chain recombines TRBV19 with TRBJ2-7, with 7 nucleotides matching TRBD2. Losses at the gene ends were 1 base for V and 6 bases for J; bases not matched to a gene: 6. Germline CDR1 reads LNHDA; CDR2 reads SQIVND (reference sequence). There are 14 residues in the CDR3. As DNA, the CDR3 is TGTGCCAGTAGTATAGGGGGGGGAGCTTCCGAGCAGTACTTC. Protein: CASSIGGGASEQYF.

This chain uses TRBV7-6 with TRBJ2-7; 11 nucleotides match TRBD2. Looked up from germline, CDR1 is SGHVS and CDR2 is FNYEAQ. J lost 0 bases, V lost 5 bases, and 3 bases had no gene match. The CDR3 length is 15 residues. CDR3 amino acids: CASSLTSGGSYEQYF. DNA of the CDR3: TGTGCCAGCAGCCTTACTAGCGGGGGCTCCTACGAGCAGTACTTC.